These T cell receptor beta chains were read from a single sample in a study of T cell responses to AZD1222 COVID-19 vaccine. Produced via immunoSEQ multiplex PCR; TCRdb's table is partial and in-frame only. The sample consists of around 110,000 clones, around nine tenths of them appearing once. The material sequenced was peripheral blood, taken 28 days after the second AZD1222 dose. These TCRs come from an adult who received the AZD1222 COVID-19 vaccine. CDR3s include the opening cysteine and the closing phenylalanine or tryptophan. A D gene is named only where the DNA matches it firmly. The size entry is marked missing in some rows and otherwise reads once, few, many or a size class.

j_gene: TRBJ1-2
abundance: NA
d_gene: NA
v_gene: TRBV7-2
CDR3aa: CASSLSGWGYPLGGYTF
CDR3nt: TGTGCCAGCAGCTTATCGGGTTGGGGTTACCCCCTTGGGGGCTACACCTTC

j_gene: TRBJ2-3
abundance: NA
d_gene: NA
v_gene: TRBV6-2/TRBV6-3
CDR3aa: CASSLDQSTDTQYF
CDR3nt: TGTGCCAGCAGCCTCGACCAAAGCACAGATACGCAGTATTTT

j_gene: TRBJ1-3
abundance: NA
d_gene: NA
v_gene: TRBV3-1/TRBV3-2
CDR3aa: CASSPRRWRAYSGNTIYF
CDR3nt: TGTGCCAGCAGCCCCCGGAGGTGGAGGGCATACTCTGGAAACACCATATATTTT

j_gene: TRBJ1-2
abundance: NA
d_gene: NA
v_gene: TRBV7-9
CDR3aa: CASSRSLWQPNYGYTF
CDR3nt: TGTGCCAGCAGCCGGTCCCTGTGGCAGCCTAACTATGGCTACACCTTC

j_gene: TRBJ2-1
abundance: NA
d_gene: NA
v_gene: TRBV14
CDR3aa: CASSGPFYNEQFF
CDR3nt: TGTGCCAGCAGCGGGCCCTTCTACAATGAGCAGTTCTTC

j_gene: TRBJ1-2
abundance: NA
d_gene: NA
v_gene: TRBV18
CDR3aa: CASSPGSEIYGYTF
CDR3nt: TGTGCCAGCTCACCAGGATCCGAAATCTATGGCTACACCTTC

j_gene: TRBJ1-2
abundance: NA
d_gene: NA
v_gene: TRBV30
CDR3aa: CAWSVSGNYGYTF
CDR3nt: TGTGCCTGGAGTGTATCTGGGAACTATGGCTACACCTTC

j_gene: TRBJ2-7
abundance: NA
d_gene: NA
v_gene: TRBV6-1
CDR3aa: CASSDGPYEQYF
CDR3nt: TGTGCCAGCAGTGACGGACCCTACGAGCAGTACTTC

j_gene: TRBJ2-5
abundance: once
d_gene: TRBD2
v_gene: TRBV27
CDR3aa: CASSFGGEETQYF
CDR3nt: TGTGCCAGCAGTTTCGGGGGGGAAGAGACCCAGTACTTC

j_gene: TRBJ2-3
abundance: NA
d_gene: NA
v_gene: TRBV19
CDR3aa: CASSFVAEGPFTDTQYF
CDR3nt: TGTGCCAGTAGTTTTGTAGCGGAGGGGCCCTTCACAGATACGCAGTATTTT

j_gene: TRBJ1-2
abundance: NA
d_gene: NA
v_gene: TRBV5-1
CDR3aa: CASSLEEGLGGYTF
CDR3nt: TGCGCCAGCAGCTTGGAGGAGGGCCTCGGCGGCTACACCTTC

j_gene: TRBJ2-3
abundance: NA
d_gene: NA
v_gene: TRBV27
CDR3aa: CAVGLGKGTDTQYF
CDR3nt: TGTGCCGTGGGGTTGGGGAAGGGCACAGATACGCAGTATTTT

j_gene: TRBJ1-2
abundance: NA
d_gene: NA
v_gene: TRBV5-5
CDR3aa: CASSLSRTANGYTF
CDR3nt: TGTGCCAGCAGCTTGTCTAGGACGGCGAACGGCTACACCTTC

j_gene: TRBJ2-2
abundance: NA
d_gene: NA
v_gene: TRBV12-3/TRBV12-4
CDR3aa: CASSLAYTGELFF
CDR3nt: TGTGCCAGCAGTTTAGCTTACACCGGGGAGCTGTTTTTT

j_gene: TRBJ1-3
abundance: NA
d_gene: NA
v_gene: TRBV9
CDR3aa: CASSVEPPGAARGNTIYF
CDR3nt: TGTGCCAGCAGCGTAGAGCCCCCTGGGGCCGCAAGGGGAAACACCATATATTTT

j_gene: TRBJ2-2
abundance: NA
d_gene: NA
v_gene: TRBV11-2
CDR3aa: CASRRDLGELFF
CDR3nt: TGTGCCAGCAGAAGGGACCTCGGGGAGCTGTTTTTT

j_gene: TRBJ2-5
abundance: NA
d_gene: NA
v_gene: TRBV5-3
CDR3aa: CARSLEAGTNF
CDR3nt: TGTGCCAGAAGCTTGGAGGCAGGGACGAACTTC

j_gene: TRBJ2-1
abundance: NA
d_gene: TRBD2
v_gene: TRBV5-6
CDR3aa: CASRVEGGSTYNEQFF
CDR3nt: TGTGCCAGCCGCGTTGAAGGCGGGAGCACCTACAATGAGCAGTTCTTC

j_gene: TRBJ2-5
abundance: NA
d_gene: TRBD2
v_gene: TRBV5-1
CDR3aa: CASSLPSGGERETQYF
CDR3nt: TGCGCCAGCAGCTTACCCAGCGGGGGGGAGCGGGAGACCCAGTACTTC

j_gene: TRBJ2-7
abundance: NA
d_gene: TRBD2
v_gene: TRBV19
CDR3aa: CASSTTSGEYEQYF
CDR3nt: TGTGCCAGTAGTACTACTAGCGGGGAGTACGAGCAGTACTTC

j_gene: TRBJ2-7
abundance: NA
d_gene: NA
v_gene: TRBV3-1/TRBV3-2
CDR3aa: CASSQFPGVDSYEQYF
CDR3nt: TGTGCCAGCAGCCAGTTCCCCGGGGTCGACTCCTACGAGCAGTACTTC

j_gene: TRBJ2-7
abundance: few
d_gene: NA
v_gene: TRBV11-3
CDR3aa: CASSHDSTYEQYF
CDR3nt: TGTGCCAGCAGCCACGACAGCACCTACGAGCAGTACTTC

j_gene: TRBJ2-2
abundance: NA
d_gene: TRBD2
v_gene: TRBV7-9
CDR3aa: CASSYLRGGFSTGELFF
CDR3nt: TGTGCCAGCAGCTACCTCCGGGGGGGCTTTAGCACCGGGGAGCTGTTTTTT

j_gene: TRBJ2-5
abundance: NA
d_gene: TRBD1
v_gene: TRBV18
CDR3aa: CASSPPQGAIQETQYF
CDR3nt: TGTGCCAGCTCACCACCGCAGGGGGCGATACAAGAGACCCAGTACTTC

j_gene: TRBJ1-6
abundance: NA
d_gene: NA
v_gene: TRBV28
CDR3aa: CASSPGQVNSPLHF
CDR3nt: TGTGCCAGCAGTCCCGGCCAAGTTAATTCACCCCTCCACTTT

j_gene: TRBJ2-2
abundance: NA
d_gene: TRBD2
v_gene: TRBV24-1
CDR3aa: CASGTIGELFF
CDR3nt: TGTGCCTCGGGGACTATCGGGGAGCTGTTTTTT

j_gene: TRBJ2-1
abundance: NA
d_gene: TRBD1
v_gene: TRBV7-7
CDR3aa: CASSEGQGAFNEQFF
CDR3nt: TGTGCTAGCAGCGAGGGACAGGGTGCTTTCAATGAGCAGTTCTTC

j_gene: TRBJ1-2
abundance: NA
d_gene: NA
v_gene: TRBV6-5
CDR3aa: CASSNGRVYGYTF
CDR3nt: TGTGCCAGCAGTAACGGACGGGTCTATGGCTACACCTTC

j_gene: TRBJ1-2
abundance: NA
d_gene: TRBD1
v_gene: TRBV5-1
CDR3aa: CASSLGQGAGYGYTF
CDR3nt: TGCGCCAGCAGCCTCGGGCAGGGGGCGGGCTATGGCTACACCTTC

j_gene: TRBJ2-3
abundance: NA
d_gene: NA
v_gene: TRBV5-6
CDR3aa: CASSSWVSDTQYF
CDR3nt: TGTGCCAGCAGCTCGTGGGTATCAGATACGCAGTATTTT

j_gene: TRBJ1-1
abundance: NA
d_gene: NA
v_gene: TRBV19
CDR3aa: CATRSRGLSAEAFF
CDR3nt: TGTGCCACCCGTAGCCGGGGGCTCAGCGCTGAAGCTTTCTTT

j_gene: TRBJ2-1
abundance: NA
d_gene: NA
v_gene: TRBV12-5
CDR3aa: CASGLWTASYNEQFF
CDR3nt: TGTGCTAGTGGTTTGTGGACGGCGTCCTACAATGAGCAGTTCTTC

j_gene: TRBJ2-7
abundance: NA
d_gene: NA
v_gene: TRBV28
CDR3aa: CASSLGGLYEQYF
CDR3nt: TGTGCCAGCAGTTTAGGGGGGCTCTACGAGCAGTACTTC

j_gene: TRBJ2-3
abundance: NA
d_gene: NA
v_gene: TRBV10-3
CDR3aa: CAISETDTQYF
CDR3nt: TGTGCCATCAGTGAGACAGATACGCAGTATTTT

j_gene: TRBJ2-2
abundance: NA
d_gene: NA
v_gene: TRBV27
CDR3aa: CASSLLDFLHTGELFF
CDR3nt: TGTGCCAGCAGTTTATTGGACTTTTTGCACACCGGGGAGCTGTTTTTT

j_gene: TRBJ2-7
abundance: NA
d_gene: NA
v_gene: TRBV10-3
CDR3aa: CAISGPVSYEQYF
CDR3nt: TGTGCCATCAGTGGACCAGTTTCCTACGAGCAGTACTTC

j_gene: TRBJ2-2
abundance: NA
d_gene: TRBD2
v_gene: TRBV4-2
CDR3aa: CASSLGTRLIGELFF
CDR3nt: TGTGCCAGCAGCTTAGGGACTAGGCTTATCGGGGAGCTGTTTTTT

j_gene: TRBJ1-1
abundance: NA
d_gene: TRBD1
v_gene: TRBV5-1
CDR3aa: CASSLGQGAGTEAFF
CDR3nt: TGCGCCAGCAGCTTGGGACAGGGGGCAGGAACTGAAGCTTTCTTT

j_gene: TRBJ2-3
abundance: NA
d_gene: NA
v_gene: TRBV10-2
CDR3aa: CASSDGTTSDTQYF
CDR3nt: TGCGCCAGCAGCGACGGGACAACATCAGATACGCAGTATTTT

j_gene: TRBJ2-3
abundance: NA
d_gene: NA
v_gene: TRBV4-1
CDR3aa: CATFWGGVQYF
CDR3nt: TGCGCCACTTTTTGGGGGGGCGTCCAGTATTTT

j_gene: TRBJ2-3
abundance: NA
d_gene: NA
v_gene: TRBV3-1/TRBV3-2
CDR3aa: CASSQEIGDPRYRGTQYF
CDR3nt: TGTGCCAGCAGCCAAGAAATAGGAGACCCTAGGTACCGGGGTACGCAGTATTTT

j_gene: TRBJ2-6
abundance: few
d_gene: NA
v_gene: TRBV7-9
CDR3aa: CASSGSSGANVLTF
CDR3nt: TGTGCCAGCAGTGGCTCCTCTGGGGCCAACGTCCTGACTTTC

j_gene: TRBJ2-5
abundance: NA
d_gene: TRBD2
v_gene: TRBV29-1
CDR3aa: CSVGTSGGSGETQYF
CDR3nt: TGCAGCGTGGGGACTAGCGGGGGCTCGGGAGAGACCCAGTACTTC

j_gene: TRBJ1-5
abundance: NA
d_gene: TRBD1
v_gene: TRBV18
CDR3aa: CASSPGTESNQPQHF
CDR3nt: TGTGCCAGCTCACCCGGGACAGAGAGCAATCAGCCCCAGCATTTT

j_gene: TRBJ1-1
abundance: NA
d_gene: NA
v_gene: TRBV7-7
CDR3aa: CASSPGIDRANEAFF
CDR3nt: TGTGCCAGCAGTCCCGGTATCGACAGAGCCAATGAAGCTTTCTTT

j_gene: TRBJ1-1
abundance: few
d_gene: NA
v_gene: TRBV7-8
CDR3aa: CASSLGRVIDEAFF
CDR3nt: TGTGCCAGCAGCTTAGGCAGGGTAATTGATGAAGCTTTCTTT

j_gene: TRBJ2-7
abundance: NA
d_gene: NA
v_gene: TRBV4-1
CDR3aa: CASSQDSGYEQYF
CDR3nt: TGCGCCAGCAGCCAAGATTCGGGGTACGAGCAGTACTTC

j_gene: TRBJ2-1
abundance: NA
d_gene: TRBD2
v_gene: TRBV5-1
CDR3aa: CASSLALAGRNEQFF
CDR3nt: TGCGCCAGCAGCTTGGCGCTAGCGGGAAGGAATGAGCAGTTCTTC

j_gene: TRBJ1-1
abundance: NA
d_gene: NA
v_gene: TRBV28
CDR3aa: CATLVGLNTEAFF
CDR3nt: TGTGCCACCCTGGTGGGGCTGAACACTGAAGCTTTCTTT

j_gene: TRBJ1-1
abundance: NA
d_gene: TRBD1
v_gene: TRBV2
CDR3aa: CASSLDRGGTEAFF
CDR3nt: TGTGCCAGCAGTCTCGACAGGGGGGGCACTGAAGCTTTCTTT

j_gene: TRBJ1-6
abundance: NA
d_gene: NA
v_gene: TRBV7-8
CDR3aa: CASSLGGGNFNSPLHF
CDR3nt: TGTGCCAGCAGCCTCGGGGGGGGCAATTTTAATTCACCCCTCCACTTT

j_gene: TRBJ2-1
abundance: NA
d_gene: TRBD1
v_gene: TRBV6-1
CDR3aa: CASCGGGTGSDNEQFF
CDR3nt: TGTGCCAGCTGTGGGGGGGGGACAGGGAGCGACAATGAGCAGTTCTTC

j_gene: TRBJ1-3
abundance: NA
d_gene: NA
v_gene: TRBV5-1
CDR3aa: CASSSGRTSSGNTIYF
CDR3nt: TGCGCCAGCAGCTCGGGACGGACTAGCTCTGGAAACACCATATATTTT

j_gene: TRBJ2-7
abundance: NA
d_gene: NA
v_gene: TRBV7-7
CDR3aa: CASSFRRDSYEQYF
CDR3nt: TGTGCTAGCAGCTTCCGCAGGGACTCCTACGAGCAGTACTTC

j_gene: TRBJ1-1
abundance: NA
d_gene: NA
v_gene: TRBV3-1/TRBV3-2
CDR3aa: CASSQNRNTEAFF
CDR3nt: TGTGCCAGCAGCCAGAACAGGAACACTGAAGCTTTCTTT